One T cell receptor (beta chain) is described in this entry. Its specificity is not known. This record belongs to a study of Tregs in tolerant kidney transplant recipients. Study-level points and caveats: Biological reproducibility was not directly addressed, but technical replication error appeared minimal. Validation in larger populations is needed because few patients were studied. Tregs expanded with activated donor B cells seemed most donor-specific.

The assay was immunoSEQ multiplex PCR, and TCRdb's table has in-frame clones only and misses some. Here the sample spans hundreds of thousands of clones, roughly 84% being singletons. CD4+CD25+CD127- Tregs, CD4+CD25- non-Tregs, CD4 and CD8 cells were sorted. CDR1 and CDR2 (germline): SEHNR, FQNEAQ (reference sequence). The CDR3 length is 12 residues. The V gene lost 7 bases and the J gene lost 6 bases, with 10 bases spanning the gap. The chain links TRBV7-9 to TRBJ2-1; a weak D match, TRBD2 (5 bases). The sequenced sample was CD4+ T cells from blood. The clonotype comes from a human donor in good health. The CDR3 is CASTRGFNEQFF. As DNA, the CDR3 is TGTGCCAGCACCCGAGGGTTCAATGAGCAGTTCTTC. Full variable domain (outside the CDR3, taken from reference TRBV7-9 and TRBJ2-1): DTGVSQNPRHKITKRGQNVTFRCDPISEHNRLYWYRQTLGQGPEFLTYFQNEAQLEKSRLLSDRFSAERPKGSFSTLEIQRTEQGDSAMYLCASTRGFNEQFFGPGTRLTVL.